Reported below is one T cell receptor (beta chain). Its target is not known. These data belong to a study of T cells in localized non-small cell lung cancer. Study observations and caveats: Because researchers sequenced only one region of the tumor, heterogeneity is still possible. Greater T cell density in blood accompanied longer overall survival. Adjacent lung held a median roughly 50 of the top 100 tumor clones.

V was shortened by 1 base and J by 2 bases, with 12 bases between the two germline ends. The germline gives CDR1 LNHDA, CDR2 SQIVND (reference sequence). CDR3 length: 16 residues. Repertoires were generated with immunoSEQ multiplex PCR, while TCRdb's copy carries only in-frame clones and drops some. The sample contains more than 8,000 clones, roughly three fifths of which appear only once. The TCR was taken from a male donor at least 60 years old with stage I squamous cell lung carcinoma. The rearrangement links TRBV19 to TRBJ1-5; D remains unclear. Specimen: lymph node tissue, collected before any cancer treatment. The CDR3 reads CASSIASSSGNQPQHF. The CDR3 region has the DNA TGTGCCAGTAGTATAGCTTCGTCGAGTGGCAATCAGCCCCAGCATTTT.